The source of this T cell receptor (beta chain) is a study of blood T cell repertoires in COVID-19. As for the study in general: The United States, Italy and Spain were the sources of the acute and convalescent COVID-19 samples. T cells, B-cell-depleted T cells, or PBMCs supplied cDNA or gDNA.

Per the original methods: Amplification with reference gene primers provided the estimates of nucleated cell counts. Profiled with immunoSEQ multiplex PCR; TCRdb holds only in-frame clones, not every one. V, J and clone size are taken as reported in that table, and D and trimming were inferred from the DNA itself. Here the sample spans around 300,000 clones, about 91% being singletons. Sample: peripheral blood. This TCR came from a woman in her twenties or thirties with COVID-19, enrolled during active disease.

CDR3 DNA: TGCGCCAGCAGTCAAGAGCCAGATACGCAGTATTTT. Its translation is CASSQEPDTQYF. The V gene is TRBV23-1, the J gene TRBJ2-3; D is unresolved. TRBV23-1 is placed among ORFs of uncertain function. The CDR3 is made up of 12 amino acids. V was pared by 2 bases and J by 4 bases, with 4 bases between.